This TCR beta chain was identified in a study of blood T cell repertoires in COVID-19. The ends lost 6 bases at V and 0 bases at J; junction bases unmatched: 12. The CDR3 consists of 19 residues. The germline V gene has CDR1 MNHEY and CDR2 SMNVEV (reference sequence). The method was immunoSEQ multiplex PCR; TCRdb's version includes in-frame clones alone and lacks a portion of them. The repertoire consists of approximately 240,000 clones, with roughly 87% occurring once and the leading ten covering roughly 6%. The receptor's source is a woman younger than 45 with acute COVID-19. The chain has TRBV27 and TRBJ2-4; the match to TRBD1 covers 12 bases. Sequencing was performed on PBMCs or T cells enriched from blood (not recorded which). The CDR3 bases are TGTGCCAGCAGCCAAGTGGGACAGGGGGCCTTCGGAGCCAAAAACATTCAGTACTTC. Its translation is CASSQVGQGAFGAKNIQYF.